This is a list of T cell receptor beta chains from one sample in a study of T cell changes during pregnancy in multiple sclerosis. TCRdb's copy holds only in-frame clones and misses some; the assay was immunoSEQ multiplex PCR. The sample contains 70,000 or so clones, around 90% of which appear only once. The material sequenced was CD4+ T cells from peripheral blood mononuclear cells, taken after pregnancy. The receptors shown here come from a female donor with multiple sclerosis, enrolled in a pregnancy study. Both conserved end residues are part of each CDR3.

TRBV7-2	TRBJ2-2	CASSQLEGNTGELFF
TRBV4-2	TRBJ1-5	CASSQAGYSNQPQHF
TRBV6-1	TRBJ1-2	CASSARTGGVGYTF
TRBV11-2	TRBJ2-1	CASSSLPAGANEQFF
TRBV27	TRBJ2-2	CASSLYGQGVDTGELFF
TRBV15	TRBJ2-7	CATSRLGTSGRYEQYF
TRBV10-1	TRBJ2-3	CASRSLGLAPADTQYF
TRBV5-1	TRBJ1-2	CASSLDRGDNYGYTF
TRBV12-5	TRBJ2-1	CASGLGGTEQFF
TRBV27	TRBJ1-1	CASSTARGTGGRRTEAFF